This TCR beta chain comes out of a study of T cell responses to AZD1222 COVID-19 vaccine. Study details: Timing groups of about 4 and about 12 weeks for second doses were pooled.

A word on this clone: Its specificity is unknown.

This CDR3 region has 17 residues. Germline values: CDR1 GTSNPN, CDR2 SVGIG (reference sequence). V was cut by 0 bases and J by 0 bases, with 15 bases left in between. General observations from the study: Mostly white British, mostly female donors; authors suggested clonal diversity may be underestimated. AZD1222 recipients seropositive at baseline numbered only six or seven.

The repertoire was sequenced with immunoSEQ multiplex PCR; TCRdb's copy has only in-frame clones and lacks some. Of about 150,000 clones listed, 91% are singletons. The J gene is TRBJ1-5, the V gene TRBV30, with D uncertain. The input for sequencing was peripheral blood, taken on day 0 of AZD1222 vaccination. The clonotype comes from an adult in good health. The CDR3 region is CAWSVGQVEYSNQPQHF. DNA for the CDR3: TGTGCCTGGAGTGTTGGGCAGGTAGAGTATAGCAATCAGCCCCAGCATTTT. The full variable domain, in which reference TRBV30 and TRBJ1-5 provide the parts outside the CDR3, is SQTIHQWPATLVQPVGSPLSLECTVEGTSNPNLYWYRQAAGRGLQLLFYSVGIGQISSEVPQNLSASRPQDRQFILSSKKLLLSDSGFYLCAWSVGQVEYSNQPQHFGDGTRLSIL.